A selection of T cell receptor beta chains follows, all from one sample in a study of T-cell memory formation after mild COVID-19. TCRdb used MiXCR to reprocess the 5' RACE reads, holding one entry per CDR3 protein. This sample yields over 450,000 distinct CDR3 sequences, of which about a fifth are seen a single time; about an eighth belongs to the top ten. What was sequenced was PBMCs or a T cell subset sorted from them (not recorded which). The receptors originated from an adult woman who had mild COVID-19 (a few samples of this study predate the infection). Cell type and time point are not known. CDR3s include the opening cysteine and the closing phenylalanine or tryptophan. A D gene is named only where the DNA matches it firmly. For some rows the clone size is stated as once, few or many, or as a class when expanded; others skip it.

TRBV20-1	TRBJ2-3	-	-	CSAPSALKARDTQYF	TGCAGTGCTCCTAGTGCACTCAAAGCAAGAGATACGCAGTATTTT
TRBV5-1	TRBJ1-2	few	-	CASSLAEVNYGYTF	TGCGCCAGCAGCTTGGCGGAGGTTAACTATGGCTACACCTTC
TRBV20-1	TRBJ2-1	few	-	CSARLAKSQYGEQFF	TGCAGTGCTAGACTAGCAAAGTCTCAATACGGTGAGCAGTTCTTC
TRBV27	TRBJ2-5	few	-	CASRKRGGQETQYF	TGTGCCAGCAGGAAGAGAGGAGGGCAGGAGACCCAGTACTTC
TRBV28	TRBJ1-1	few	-	CASQGRAGQEWAFF	TGTGCCAGTCAAGGTCGGGCAGGCCAAGAATGGGCTTTCTTT
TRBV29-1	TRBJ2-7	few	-	CSVEESGLEQYF	TGCAGCGTTGAAGAAAGCGGTCTCGAGCAGTACTTC
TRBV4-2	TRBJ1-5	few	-	CASSQDRHGNQPQHF	TGTGCCAGCAGCCAAGATCGACACGGCAATCAGCCCCAGCATTTT
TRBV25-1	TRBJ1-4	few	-	CASSELRGREKLFF	TGTGCCAGCAGTGAATTAAGGGGCAGGGAAAAACTGTTTTTT
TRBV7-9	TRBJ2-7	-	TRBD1	CASSLGGQGNEQYF	TGTGCCAGCAGCTTAGGGGGACAGGGGAACGAGCAGTACTTC
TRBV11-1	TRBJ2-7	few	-	CASSFRYAYEQYF	TGTGCCAGCAGCTTCAGGTACGCGTACGAGCAGTACTTC
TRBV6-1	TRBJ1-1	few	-	CATWMNTEAFF	TGTGCCACCTGGATGAACACTGAAGCTTTCTTT
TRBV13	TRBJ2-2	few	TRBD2	CASSLETSGYINTGELFF	TGTGCCAGCAGCCTGGAGACTAGCGGGTATATCAACACCGGGGAGCTGTTTTTT
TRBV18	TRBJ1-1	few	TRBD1	CASSKLTTGSDTEAFF	TGTGCCAGCTCTAAATTAACGACAGGGTCGGACACTGAAGCTTTCTTT